These 21 T cell receptor beta chains came from one sample sequenced in a study of Ad26.COV2.S vaccination and SARS-CoV-2 variants. Documented treatment: over 15 received Ad26.COV2.S at low or high dose, single or two shots; roughly five received placebo; per-sample allocation not given. At day 63 after the first vaccine or placebo injection, samples were drawn. Sequencing used immunoSEQ multiplex PCR; TCRdb keeps in-frame clones, though not all of them. The table lists roughly 400,000 clones, 92% of them singletons. The material sequenced was peripheral blood, taken in a trial of Ad26.COV2.S vaccine versus placebo. These receptors were taken from a person between 18 and 60 years old who received the Ad26.COV2.S COVID-19 vaccine or a placebo.

The J gene is TRBJ1-5, the V gene TRBV19; 7 positions agree with TRBD1. The J segment lost 5 bases and the V segment lost 7 bases, leaving 17 bases of the junction unmatched. This CDR3 spans 17 amino acids. Germline lookup yields CDR1 LNHDA and CDR2 SQIVND (reference sequence). CDR3 DNA: TGTGCCAGTACTTTATCCAGGGCCAGGGGGGTGGATCAGCCCCAGCATTTT. It translates to CASTLSRARGVDQPQHF. The whole variable domain, filled in from reference TRBV19 and TRBJ1-5, reads DGGITQSPKYLFRKEGQNVTLSCEQNLNHDAMYWYRQDPGQGLRLIYYSQIVNDFQKGDIAEGYSVSREKKESFPLTVTSAQKNPTAFYLCASTLSRARGVDQPQHFGDGTRLSIL.

V and J are TRBV7-2 and TRBJ2-3, with TRBD2 identical over 9 bases. Per the germline V gene, CDR1 is SGHTA and CDR2 is FQGNSA. The CDR3 is 17 residues long. After removal of 4 bases from V and 5 bases from J, the junction contained 13 bases not matched to a gene. CDR3 protein: CASSSAGGGGAIDTQYF. CDR3 nucleotide sequence: TGTGCCAGCAGCTCCGCCGGGGGCGGGGGGGCGATAGATACGCAGTATTTT.

The chain links TRBV29-1 to TRBJ2-7; D uncertain. V dropped 1 base and J dropped 0 bases, with 7 bases sitting between them. Germline loops: CDR1 SQVTM, CDR2 ANQGSEA. This CDR3 contains 13 residues. The CDR3 bases are TGCAGCGTTGAAGGCCAGGACTCCTACGAGCAGTACTTC. Residues: CSVEGQDSYEQYF.

The chain's CDR3 is CASSFGTQEAFF. The DNA for the CDR3 is TGCGCCAGCAGCTTTGGTACGCAGGAAGCTTTCTTT. The V call is TRBV5-1, the J call TRBJ1-1; D is uncertain. The CDR3 is made up of 12 amino acids. Germline-derived CDR1 and CDR2 are SGHRS and YFSETQ. V lost 2 bases and J lost 8, with 10 bases in between.

This clone was seen a single time. This sequence joins TRBV30 and TRBJ1-1; D might be TRBD1 (5 bases). V lost 4 bases to trimming and J lost 5 bases, with 17 bases between them. Germline assignment: CDR1 GTSNPN and CDR2 SVGIG (reference sequence). The CDR3 spans 14 residues. Here the CDR3 DNA reads TGTGCCTGGATATCACGAGTCAGGGAAACTGAAGCTTTCTTT. Translation: CAWISRVRETEAFF.

The rearrangement joins TRBV5-6 to TRBJ2-5, with D tentatively TRBD1 (5 bases). CDR1 and CDR2 (germline): SGHDT, YYEEEE. V lost 1 base and J lost 4, with 8 bases in between. The CDR3 has 13 residues. In nucleotides, the CDR3 is TGTGCCAGCAGCTTGCAGGGTGGAGAGACCCAGTACTTC. Encoded protein: CASSLQGGETQYF.

V and J are TRBV5-8 and TRBJ1-5; 10 bases map to TRBD1. Germline loops: CDR1 SGHTS, CDR2 YDEGEE. The length of the CDR3 is 15 residues. V lost 3 bases, J lost 7 bases, and 7 bases stayed unmatched. The CDR3 coding sequence is TGTGCCAGCAGCTGGGGACAGGGGAGGAGACAGCCCCAGCATTTT. Protein product: CASSWGQGRRQPQHF.

Only a few counts were recorded for this clone. The rearrangement uses TRBV7-2 and TRBJ1-5; weak D call: TRBD1 (5 bases). CDR1 SGHTA and CDR2 FQGNSA come from the germline V gene. The CDR3 is 15 residues long. Deletions cut 3 bases from V and 3 bases from J, with 12 bases between. CDR3 sequence (DNA): TGTGCCAGCAGCTTGACTCGGGACCACAATCAGCCCCAGCATTTT. Protein product: CASSLTRDHNQPQHF.

The chain combines TRBV28 with TRBJ1-1, with D tentatively TRBD1 (6 bases). Per the germline V gene, CDR1 is MDHEN and CDR2 is SYDVKM. The CDR3 loop spans 15 amino acids. V lost 5 bases and J 0 bases, leaving 13 bases between the germline ends. CDR3 nucleotide sequence: TGTGCCAGCAGTGAGACAGGAGAGATGAACACTGAAGCTTTCTTT. It translates to CASSETGEMNTEAFF. Full variable domain (remainder filled in from reference TRBV28 and TRBJ1-1): DVKVTQSSRYLVKRTGEKVFLECVQDMDHENMFWYRQDPGLGLRLIYFSYDVKMKEKGDIPEGYSVSREKKERFSLILESASTNQTSMYLCASSETGEMNTEAFFGQGTRLTVV.

As to this clone: The sample has other DNA sequences that encode this CDR3 too. The genes are TRBV4-3 and TRBJ1-1; D is uncertain. This CDR3 has 14 amino acids. Trimming took off 4 bases at V and 0 bases at J, with 9 bases between the two ends. The V gene's germline CDR1 is LGHNA and CDR2 YSLEER. CDR3 in amino acids: CASSPRGLNTEAFF. The CDR3 bases are TGCGCCAGCAGCCCTCGGGGATTGAACACTGAAGCTTTCTTT.

The chain recombines TRBV5-1 with TRBJ1-2; 10 bases match TRBD1. CDR3 length: 14 amino acids. Looked up from germline, CDR1 is SGHRS and CDR2 is YFSETQ. V was clipped by 4 bases and J by 5 bases; unmatched bases: 5. CDR3 DNA sequence: TGCGCCAGCAGCCCGGCGGGACAGGGGTATGGCTACACCTTC. This translates into CASSPAGQGYGYTF.

V gene TRBV18 combines with J gene TRBJ2-7, with a possible D match to TRBD1 (6 bases). Trimming pared 4 bases from V and 4 bases from J, leaving 8 bases between. Germline V gives CDR1 KGHSH, CDR2 LQKENI. The CDR3 spans 12 residues. CDR3 coding DNA: TGTGCCAGCTCACTTGACAGGTACGAGCAGTACTTC. It codes for CASSLDRYEQYF.

The CDR3 loop reads CASSLGGGNQPQHF. CDR3 coding DNA: TGTGCCAGCAGCTTAGGAGGAGGGAATCAGCCCCAGCATTTT. The chain uses TRBV11-2 and TRBJ1-5; D gene unclear. The germline V gene encodes CDR1 SGHAT and CDR2 FQNNGV. V was pared by 1 base and J by 4 bases, with 8 bases between. The CDR3 extends over 14 amino acids.

The chain has TRBV5-5 and TRBJ2-5, with 8 bases that match TRBD1. Per germline, CDR1 SGHKS and CDR2 YYEKEE (reference sequence). V shed 2 bases, J shed 4 bases, and the junction held 7 bases outside the gene matches. CDR3 length: 15 amino acids. CDR3: CASSFPQGARETQYF. The CDR3, as DNA: TGTGCCAGCAGCTTCCCCCAGGGGGCTCGAGAGACCCAGTACTTC.

This chain connects TRBV11-2 to TRBJ1-6, with D perhaps TRBD1 (6 bases). Trimming cost V 7 bases and J 0 bases, with 16 bases left between them. Germline values: CDR1 SGHAT, CDR2 FQNNGV. CDR3 length equals 17 residues. CDR3 amino acids: CASTHQAGVSYNSPLHF. The DNA for the CDR3 is TGTGCCAGCACCCACCAAGCAGGGGTCTCCTATAATTCACCCCTCCACTTT.

This chain uses TRBV6-2 or TRBV6-3 with TRBJ2-1; perhaps D is TRBD1 or TRBD2 (5 bases each). CDR3 length: 15 amino acids. Trimming removed 2 bases from V and 2 bases from J, with 10 bases in between. CDR1 and CDR2 (germline): MNHEY, SVGEGT. The CDR3 DNA follows: TGTGCCAGCAGTTACGGGACGGCAACCTACAATGAGCAGTTCTTC. The encoded protein is CASSYGTATYNEQFF.

The CDR3 loop reads CASSLASPRQGMGTYNEQFF. The CDR3 DNA is TGCGCCAGCAGCTTGGCCTCACCCCGACAGGGGATGGGGACCTACAATGAGCAGTTCTTC. The chain joins TRBV5-1 to TRBJ2-1, with 8 bases matching TRBD1. Germline V gene data show CDR1 as SGHRS and CDR2 as YFSETQ. The V segment lost 0 bases and the J segment 2 bases; nucleotides outside the gene matches: 16. There are 20 residues in the CDR3.

J is TRBJ1-5 and V is TRBV19, with D tentatively TRBD1 (6 bases). This CDR3 has 14 residues. The germline V gene has CDR1 LNHDA and CDR2 SQIVND (reference sequence). The V end lost 2 bases, the J end lost 6 bases, and 11 bases lay between the germline ends. CDR3 protein: CASSITQGPQPQHF. In DNA, the CDR3 is TGTGCCAGTAGTATAACACAGGGTCCTCAGCCCCAGCATTTT.

V and J are TRBV28 and TRBJ1-2, with D uncertain. The CDR3 totals 12 residues. CDR1 is MDHEN, CDR2 SYDVKM, per germline. V lost 8 bases and J lost 4, with 11 bases in between. This CDR3 reads CASGTRIYGYTF. CDR3 DNA: TGTGCCAGCGGAACACGGATCTATGGCTACACCTTC.

This clone was seen a single time. The chain is built from TRBV28 and TRBJ2-3; 7 bases match TRBD2. Germline V gene data show CDR1 as MDHEN and CDR2 as SYDVKM. With 6 bases clipped from V and 1 base from J, the junction kept 7 bases outside the gene matches. The CDR3 runs to 15 residues. CDR3 DNA sequence: TGTGCCAGCAGCCGCGGGGGTGGAGGCACAGATACGCAGTATTTT. As protein: CASSRGGGGTDTQYF.

V is TRBV10-3 and J is TRBJ2-3; no clear D. V lost 7 bases to trimming and J lost 4 bases, with 6 bases between them. Germline V gene sequence: CDR1 ENHRY, CDR2 SYGVKD. The CDR3 contains 11 residues. CDR3 in amino acids: CAIKNADTQYF. CDR3 coding DNA: TGTGCCATCAAGAACGCAGATACGCAGTATTTT.